This TCR beta chain originates from a study of Ad26.COV2.S vaccination and SARS-CoV-2 variants. Treatment of the sample: around 19 received Ad26.COV2.S at low or high dose, single or two shots; roughly 5 received placebo; per-sample allocation not given. Sampling was performed 63 days after the first vaccine or placebo injection. Clones were read by immunoSEQ multiplex PCR, and TCRdb kept only the in-frame ones, dropping some. Among approximately 460,000 clones listed, 89% were seen once. The sequenced sample was peripheral blood, obtained in a trial of Ad26.COV2.S vaccine versus placebo. This clonotype was obtained from a person aged 18-60 years who received the Ad26.COV2.S COVID-19 vaccine or a placebo.

DNA of the CDR3: TGTGCCAGCAGCCTCTACTTAGTTGGTGAGCAGTTCTTC. Translating it yields CASSLYLVGEQFF. This chain connects TRBV7-2 to TRBJ2-1; D is unclear. The CDR3 runs to 13 residues. Per the germline V gene, CDR1 is SGHTA and CDR2 is FQGNSA. V was cut by 5 bases and J by 9 bases, with 14 bases left in between. Full variable domain (missing parts from reference TRBV7-2 and TRBJ2-1): GAGVSQSPSNKVTEKGKDVELRCDPISGHTALYWYRQSLGQGLEFLIYFQGNSAPDKSGLPSDRFSAERTGGSVSTLTIQRTQQEDSAVYLCASSLYLVGEQFFGPGTRLTVL.